These 27 T cell receptor beta chains came from one sample sequenced in a study of neurological immune-mediated disorders (dated by TCRdb to between 2018 and 2021). Library generation was performed with 5' RACE. Data came from an Illumina HiSeq 2500. The public reads were reprocessed in TCRdb via fastp at Q25 and MiXCR, keeping in-frame beta chains. Identical CDR3 proteins give one entry, which carries the most common genes and DNA. The sample table lists tens of thousands of distinct CDR3 sequences, 10% of them with a count of one. The ten largest clonotypes hold about 1.8% of the sample. Sequencing used PBMCs. The receptors here all came from a man aged 35-49 years in good health.

This clonotype was observed a handful of times. The chain employs TRBV5-1 and TRBJ2-4; 7 bases are a match to TRBD2. The germline V gene has CDR1 SGHRS and CDR2 YFSETQ. After removal of 4 bases from V and 0 bases from J, the junction contained 4 bases not matched to a gene. The CDR3 consists of 15 residues. As DNA, the CDR3 is TGCGCCAGCAGCCCCCCGGGAGGAGCCAAAAACATTCAGTACTTC. It codes for CASSPPGGAKNIQYF.

This clonotype has ten or more counts. The gene calls are TRBV20-1 and TRBJ2-5; tentatively, D is TRBD2 (6 bases). V was cut by 2 bases and J by 5 bases, with 15 bases left in between. The CDR3 has 14 amino acids. The V gene's germline CDR1 is DFQATT and CDR2 SNEGSKA (reference sequence). The CDR3 nucleotides read TGCAGTGCTAGATCACTGAAGGAGGGGGAGACCCAGTACTTC. Translation gives CSARSLKEGETQYF.

This clonotype was recorded at least ten times. This chain connects TRBV5-6 to TRBJ2-7, with TRBD2 matching 7 bases. This CDR3 is 16 amino acids long. V was clipped by 2 bases and J by 6 bases; unmatched bases: 14. Per germline, CDR1 SGHDT and CDR2 YYEEEE. CDR3 bases: TGTGCCAGCAGCTTAGGGCTCGGGGGTCCGGGGGGCGAGCAGTACTTC. Its protein product is CASSLGLGGPGGEQYF.

This clonotype was counted between two and nine times. CDR3 coding DNA: TGTGCCAGCAGCCCAACGGGGGCAGGGGGAGATACGCAGTATTTT. Translation gives CASSPTGAGGDTQYF. The chain carries TRBV7-3 and TRBJ2-3, with a possible D match to TRBD1 (7 bases). CDR3 size: 15 residues. V was clipped by 5 bases and J by 5 bases, with 17 bases between them. Germline values: CDR1 SGHTA, CDR2 FQGTGA. Complete variable domain (other parts from reference TRBV7-3 and TRBJ2-3): GAGVSQTPSNKVTEKGKYVELRCDPISGHTALYWYRQSLGQGPEFLIYFQGTGAADDSGLPNDRFFAVRPEGSVSTLKIQRTERGDSAVYLCASSPTGAGGDTQYFGPGTRLTVL.

This clonotype has a count of ten or more. This chain connects TRBV24-1 to TRBJ2-5, with D maybe TRBD1 (6 bases). Germline V gene sequence: CDR1 KGHDR, CDR2 SFDVKD. Trimming removed 5 bases from V and 4 bases from J, with 10 bases in between. This CDR3 contains 13 residues. In nucleotides, the CDR3 is TGTGCCACCAGTGCGGGACAAGTAGAGACCCAGTACTTC. This encodes CATSAGQVETQYF.

This clonotype was picked up many times. V gene TRBV29-1 combines with J gene TRBJ2-7; TRBD1 is a possible D gene (5 bases). In germline, CDR1 is SQVTM, CDR2 ANQGSEA. The CDR3 is 11 residues long. V lost 3 bases to trimming and J lost 3 bases, with 6 bases between them. The CDR3 region has the DNA TGCAGCGTTGAGCAGGGCTACGAGCAGTACTTC. Its translation: CSVEQGYEQYF.

This clonotype was counted many times. The V call is TRBV6-4, the J call TRBJ1-1, with no clear D. Per the germline V gene, CDR1 is MRHNA and CDR2 is SNTAGT. With 6 bases removed from V and 10 bases from J, the gap between germline ends came to 15 bases. The CDR3 runs 12 residues. CDR3: CASRWDRRVAFF. The CDR3 DNA follows: TGTGCCAGCAGATGGGATCGAAGGGTAGCTTTCTTT.

This clonotype was observed at least ten times. The chain links TRBV5-1 to TRBJ2-3, with D possibly being TRBD1 or TRBD2 (5 bases each). The ends were cut back, 5 bases at V and 1 base at J, with 5 bases in the middle. The CDR3 has 12 residues. Germline V gene data show CDR1 as SGHRS and CDR2 as YFSETQ. DNA of the CDR3: TGCGCCAGCAGGGGGGGCACAGATACGCAGTATTTT. Protein sequence: CASRGGTDTQYF.

This clonotype was picked up many times. The rearrangement joins TRBV29-1 to TRBJ1-4, with D possibly matching TRBD1 (6 bases). V shed 4 bases and J shed 7 bases, with 16 bases lying between them. The CDR3 length is 14 residues. From germline, CDR1 is SQVTM and CDR2 ANQGSEA. CDR3 bases: TGCAGCGTTGGTTCTGGGGACATAGGTGAAAAACTGTTTTTT. Translated, it gives CSVGSGDIGEKLFF.

This sequence joins TRBV14 and TRBJ1-6; no clear D gene. Per the germline V gene, CDR1 is SGHDN and CDR2 is FVKESK. V lost 0 bases and J lost 0, with 9 bases in between. CDR3 length: 17 residues. The CDR3 reads CASSQDEVSSYNSPLHF. The CDR3 coding sequence is TGTGCCAGCAGCCAAGATGAGGTTAGCTCCTATAATTCACCCCTCCACTTT.

Ten or more counts support this clonotype. This chain joins TRBV12-3 or TRBV12-4 and TRBJ2-3; 12 bases fit TRBD2. The V segment lost 6 bases and the J segment 8 bases; nucleotides outside the gene matches: 3. This CDR3 has 13 amino acids. CDR3 in DNA: TGTGCCAGCAGGCTAGCGGGGGGGCGTACGCAGTATTTT. Residues: CASRLAGGRTQYF.

This clonotype is classed as medium-sized (0.01 to 0.1%). The chain is built from TRBV5-1 and TRBJ2-5, with D hard to call. The CDR3 loop spans 12 amino acids. Trimming removed 5 bases at V and 2 bases at J, with 7 bases between. CDR1 is SGHRS, CDR2 YFSETQ, per germline. CDR3 bases: TGCGCCAGCAGATCCATACAAGAGACCCAGTACTTC. Translating it yields CASRSIQETQYF.

This clonotype was detected ten times or more. V is TRBV20-1 and J is TRBJ2-7; tentative D call: TRBD1 (5 bases). Germline CDR1 DFQATT, CDR2 SNEGSKA (reference sequence). The CDR3 is 17 residues long. With 1 base removed from V and 3 bases from J, the gap between germline ends came to 22 bases. The CDR3 region has the DNA TGCAGTGCTAGAGCTCCCTCTTTGGACACTTACTACTACGAGCAGTACTTC. Protein product: CSARAPSLDTYYYEQYF.

This clonotype has at least ten counts. The chain employs TRBV7-2 and TRBJ1-1; D gene uncertain. This CDR3 has 14 residues. V lost 4 bases and J lost 1, with 10 bases in between. From germline, CDR1 is SGHTA and CDR2 FQGNSA. Here the CDR3 DNA reads TGTGCCAGCAGCTCCCAGGCGGGGAACACTGAAGCTTTCTTT. Translated, it gives CASSSQAGNTEAFF.

This clonotype occurred many times. V usage is TRBV5-1 and J usage is TRBJ2-3; 14 bases map to TRBD2. This CDR3 contains 18 residues. Trimming took 2 bases from V and 2 from J; bases not matched to a gene: 7. The germline gives CDR1 SGHRS, CDR2 YFSETQ. CDR3 sequence: CASSFDWGLAGDTDTQYF. As DNA, the CDR3 is TGCGCCAGCAGCTTCGATTGGGGACTAGCGGGGGACACAGATACGCAGTATTTT.

This clonotype was recorded at least ten times. The J gene is TRBJ2-5, the V gene TRBV7-6, with D possibly being TRBD1 (5 bases). This CDR3 region has 15 residues. The germline gives CDR1 SGHVS, CDR2 FNYEAQ. Between the trimmed V and J ends, which lost 5 bases and 1 base, there was a span of 14 bases. Here the CDR3 DNA reads TGTGCCAGCAGCGATCGAGTGACAGCCCAAGAGACCCAGTACTTC. Protein: CASSDRVTAQETQYF. Looking up the rest from reference TRBV7-6 and TRBJ2-5 gives the full variable domain: GAGVSQSPRYKVTKRGQDVALRCDPISGHVSLYWYRQALGQGPEFLTYFNYEAQQDKSGLPNDRFSAERPEGSISTLTIQRTEQRDSAMYRCASSDRVTAQETQYFGPGTRLLVL.

Ten or more counts support this clonotype. The CDR3 protein is CAIKGGTTDTQYF. In DNA form, the CDR3 reads TGTGCCATCAAAGGTGGAACGACAGATACGCAGTATTTT. J is TRBJ2-3 and V is TRBV10-3; D call uncertain. Per the germline V gene, CDR1 is ENHRY and CDR2 is SYGVKD. V lost 7 bases and J 3 bases, leaving 11 bases between the germline ends. The CDR3 is 13 residues long.

This clonotype was observed many times. The CDR3: CASSESARGNYGYTF. The CDR3 DNA follows: TGCGCCAGCAGTGAGTCGGCCAGGGGGAACTATGGCTACACCTTC. The chain couples TRBV10-2 to TRBJ1-2, with 7 bases fitting TRBD1. CDR1 and CDR2 (germline): WSHSY, SAAADI. After removal of 0 bases from V and 2 bases from J, the junction contained 3 bases not matched to a gene. The CDR3 loop spans 15 amino acids.

This clonotype was picked up many times. The chain combines TRBV5-1 with TRBJ2-7; tentative D call: TRBD2 (5 bases). Germline CDR1 SGHRS, CDR2 YFSETQ. V lost 0 bases and J 4 bases, leaving 8 bases between the germline ends. The CDR3 covers 13 residues. The CDR3 here is CASSLDRGYEQYF. CDR3 nucleotide sequence: TGCGCCAGCAGCTTGGATCGGGGTTACGAGCAGTACTTC.

CDR3 sequence reads: CASSEEGGIYGYTF. DNA of the CDR3: TGTGCCAGCAGCGAAGAGGGGGGGATCTATGGCTACACCTTC. The V gene is TRBV25-1, the J gene TRBJ1-2; D perhaps matches TRBD1 (6 bases). There are 14 residues in the CDR3. The V end lost 6 bases, the J end lost 4 bases, and 15 bases lay between the germline ends. Germline CDR1 MGHDK, CDR2 SYGVNS.

This clonotype was counted ten times or more. This chain uses TRBV3-1 with TRBJ1-2; no definite D call. Trimming took 4 bases from V and 4 from J, leaving 16 bases between them. The germline CDR1 and CDR2 sequences are LGHDT and YNNKEL (reference sequence). The CDR3 consists of 15 residues. The CDR3: CASSLSLHTTYGYTF. In DNA, the CDR3 is TGTGCCAGCAGCCTTTCACTACATACCACCTATGGCTACACCTTC.

In this sample, this clonotype turned up many times. The genes are TRBV11-1 and TRBJ2-7; D is possibly TRBD1 (7 bases). The V gene's germline CDR1 is SGHAT and CDR2 FQDESV (reference sequence). V was shortened by 4 bases and J by 2 bases, with 12 bases between the two germline ends. This CDR3 is built from 14 residues. The CDR3 loop is CASSSSGGPYEQYF. In DNA, the CDR3 is TGTGCCAGCAGCTCTTCAGGGGGGCCCTACGAGCAGTACTTC.

This clonotype was seen ten or more times. The chain links TRBV7-2 to TRBJ2-3; 11 bases are shared with TRBD2. Germline V gives CDR1 SGHTA, CDR2 FQGNSA. This CDR3 is 16 amino acids long. V lost 4 bases, J lost 2 bases, and 5 bases stayed unmatched. CDR3 sequence: CASSSTSGGFTDTQYF. CDR3 bases: TGTGCCAGCAGCTCCACTAGCGGGGGATTCACAGATACGCAGTATTTT. Supplemented by reference TRBV7-2 and TRBJ2-3, the full variable domain reads GAGVSQSPSNKVTEKGKDVELRCDPISGHTALYWYRQSLGQGLEFLIYFQGNSAPDKSGLPSDRFSAERTGGSVSTLTIQRTQQEDSAVYLCASSSTSGGFTDTQYFGPGTRLTVL.

This clonotype was counted many times. The CDR3 DNA follows: TGCGCCAGCAGCTTGTCTAACACTGAAGCTTTCTTT. It yields the protein CASSLSNTEAFF. The chain combines TRBV5-1 with TRBJ1-1, with no clear D. Germline V gene data show CDR1 as SGHRS and CDR2 as YFSETQ. CDR3 size: 12 residues. Trimming removed 1 base at V and 2 bases at J, with 3 bases between.

This clonotype showed up many times. This chain connects TRBV20-1 to TRBJ2-2; D is uncertain. CDR1 is DFQATT and CDR2 is SNEGSKA in the germline V gene (reference sequence). The CDR3 spans 16 residues. Trimming pared 0 bases from V and 0 bases from J, leaving 11 bases between. The chain's CDR3 is CSAREEVGPNTGELFF. CDR3 coding DNA: TGCAGTGCTAGAGAGGAAGTAGGTCCGAACACCGGGGAGCTGTTTTTT.

This clonotype was observed at least ten times. The chain uses TRBV20-1 and TRBJ2-3; D uncertain. The CDR3 extends over 13 amino acids. V lost 0 bases to trimming and J lost 6 bases, with 10 bases between them. Germline V gives CDR1 DFQATT, CDR2 SNEGSKA (reference sequence). CDR3 loop: CSARDPAADTQYF. CDR3 nucleotides: TGCAGTGCTAGAGACCCCGCGGCGGATACGCAGTATTTT.

This clonotype was recorded many times. The chain uses TRBV7-9 and TRBJ1-2; weak D call: TRBD1 (5 bases). Trimming removed 1 base at V and 3 bases at J, with 15 bases between. Germline V CDR1 and CDR2: SEHNR, FQNEAQ (reference sequence). The length of the CDR3 is 16 residues. DNA for the CDR3: TGTGCCAGCAGCTTAGTTAAACAGGCTGCTGACTATGGCTACACCTTC. It encodes CASSLVKQAADYGYTF. The complete variable domain, with remaining parts taken from reference TRBV7-9 and TRBJ1-2, reads DTGVSQNPRHKITKRGQNVTFRCDPISEHNRLYWYRQTLGQGPEFLTYFQNEAQLEKSRLLSDRFSAERPKGSFSTLEIQRTEQGDSAMYLCASSLVKQAADYGYTFGSGTRLTVV.